The 29 T cell receptor beta chains below come from one sample, sequenced in a study of blood T cell repertoires in COVID-19. The assay was immunoSEQ multiplex PCR, and TCRdb's table has in-frame clones only and misses some. The table records 250,000 or so clones, approximately 85% of them present only once. The source material was peripheral blood. The receptors derive from a young woman with acute or convalescent COVID-19.

This chain joins TRBV7-2 and TRBJ2-7; TRBD1 is a possible D gene (6 bases). This CDR3 comprises 15 residues. The ends were cut back, 5 bases at V and 3 bases at J, with 17 bases in the middle. Germline CDR1 reads SGHTA; CDR2 reads FQGNSA. CDR3 in DNA: TGTGCCAGCAGCAGGGACCCACAGGGCTACTACGAGCAGTACTTC. Translated: CASSRDPQGYYEQYF.

This clone was recorded once. Other DNA sequences in this sample translate to the same CDR3. The chain recombines TRBV6-5 with TRBJ1-6, with D perhaps TRBD1 (5 bases). Trimming removed 0 bases from V and 0 bases from J, with 6 bases in between. Per the germline V gene, CDR1 is MNHEY and CDR2 is SVGAGI. The CDR3 runs to 16 residues. The DNA of the CDR3 is TGTGCCAGCAGTTACTCTAGGGGCTCCTATAATTCACCCCTCCACTTT. Its protein is CASSYSRGSYNSPLHF.

Turning to this clone: One end of the junction varies from germline; a read error may be responsible. CDR3: CATGESGTDTQYF. The CDR3, as DNA: TGTGCCACCGGTGAGTCGGGCACAGATACGCAGTATTTT. The chain couples TRBV24-1 to TRBJ2-3; no clear D. The CDR3 has 13 amino acids. Germline CDR1 and CDR2: KGHDR and SFDVKD.

This sequence joins TRBV14 and TRBJ2-1; 12 nucleotides agree with TRBD2. The CDR3 totals 17 residues. Germline CDR1 is SGHDN and CDR2 is FVKESK. After removal of 1 base from V and 7 bases from J, the junction contained 8 bases not matched to a gene. The DNA of the CDR3 is TGTGCCAGCAGCCAAGGGTTACTAGCGGGAGGTAGTAATGAGCAGTTCTTC. Protein product: CASSQGLLAGGSNEQFF.

The chain combines TRBV18 with TRBJ1-6; weak D call: TRBD1 (5 bases). Trimming removed 4 bases from V and 6 bases from J, with 22 bases in between. This CDR3 region has 18 residues. Germline V lookup: CDR1 KGHSH, CDR2 LQKENI. This CDR3 reads CASSRGLGRETSNSPLHF. The CDR3 region has the DNA TGTGCCAGCTCACGAGGATTGGGGCGCGAGACCTCTAATTCACCCCTCCACTTT.

The chain employs TRBV18 and TRBJ2-7; D possibly corresponds to TRBD1 (6 bases). Trimming pared 3 bases from V and 5 bases from J, leaving 8 bases between. CDR1 and CDR2 from the germline V gene are KGHSH and LQKENI. The CDR3 has 12 amino acids. The DNA for the CDR3 is TGTGCCAGCTCACCGGACAGCAACGAGCAGTACTTC. Its translation is CASSPDSNEQYF.

The chain combines TRBV7-9 with TRBJ2-7; 7 nucleotides line up with TRBD2. V dropped 7 bases and J dropped 4; count of bases not matched to a gene: 16. CDR3 size: 16 residues. In germline, CDR1 is SEHNR, CDR2 FQNEAQ (reference sequence). CDR3 sequence reads: CASNPLPLADIYEQYF. DNA for the CDR3: TGTGCCAGCAACCCACTTCCGCTAGCGGATATATACGAGCAGTACTTC.

As to this clone: Compared with germline, one end of the junction differs, possibly owing to a read error. V is TRBV7-7 and J is TRBJ1-1; no firm D call. Germline V gene data show CDR1 as SSHAT and CDR2 as FNYEAQ (reference sequence). The CDR3 totals 13 residues. This chain's CDR3 is CASSFRLNTEAFF. The CDR3 DNA reads as TGTGCTAGCAGCTTTCGTTTGAACACTGAAGCTTTCTTT. Based on the CDR3 plus reference TRBV7-7 and TRBJ1-1, the full variable domain is GAGVSQSPRYKVTKRGQDVTLRCDPISSHATLYWYQQALGQGPEFLTYFNYEAQPDKSGLPSDRFSAERPEGSISTLTIQRTEQRDSAMYRCASSFRLNTEAFFGQGTRLTVV.

The V and J genes are TRBV19 and TRBJ2-5; the match to TRBD2 covers 10 bases. The CDR3 is 16 amino acids. From germline, CDR1 is LNHDA and CDR2 SQIVND (reference sequence). The V and J ends lost 6 bases and 2 bases, in that order; junction bases with no gene match: 9. The CDR3 is CASRAGLAGAQETQYF. CDR3 in DNA: TGTGCCAGTAGAGCGGGTCTAGCGGGAGCTCAAGAGACCCAGTACTTC.

The chain recombines TRBV19 with TRBJ2-3; TRBD2 aligns across 11 bases. V was pared by 5 bases and J by 0 bases, with 16 bases of the junction left unmatched. CDR3 length: 20 residues. Germline values: CDR1 LNHDA, CDR2 SQIVND (reference sequence). CDR3 sequence reads: CASSEEGQDRTSGSTDTQYF. The CDR3 DNA follows: TGTGCCAGTAGTGAAGAAGGACAGGACAGGACTAGCGGGAGCACAGATACGCAGTATTTT.

The chain carries TRBV5-4 and TRBJ2-7, with TRBD2 matching 9 bases. Losses at the gene ends were 4 bases for V and 0 bases for J; bases not matched to a gene: 14. Germline assignment: CDR1 SGHNT and CDR2 YYREEE (reference sequence). CDR3 size: 18 residues. This chain's CDR3 is CASSTGLAEYRSSYEQYF. Here the CDR3 DNA reads TGTGCCAGCAGCACGGGACTAGCAGAGTACAGAAGCTCCTACGAGCAGTACTTC.

This chain uses TRBV13 with TRBJ1-5, with 7 bases that match TRBD1. Trimming took 2 bases from V and 0 from J; bases not matched to a gene: 4. The CDR3 length is 16 residues. Germline CDR1 is PRHDT and CDR2 is FYEKMQ (reference sequence). The DNA of the CDR3 is TGTGCCAGCAGCTTAAACAGGGGCGTTAGCAATCAGCCCCAGCATTTT. Residues: CASSLNRGVSNQPQHF.

This clone occurred once. The rearrangement uses TRBV6-4 and TRBJ2-1; maybe TRBD2 (6 bases). Germline CDR1 is MRHNA and CDR2 is SNTAGT. V lost 6 bases, J lost 1 base, and 13 bases lay in between. The CDR3 spans 15 residues. CDR3 protein: CASRLAELSYNEQFF. CDR3 nucleotides: TGTGCCAGCAGGTTAGCGGAACTTTCCTACAATGAGCAGTTCTTC.

This chain joins TRBV9 and TRBJ1-3; D possibly corresponds to TRBD1 (6 bases). V was clipped by 7 bases and J by 3 bases, with 17 bases between them. This CDR3 is built from 15 residues. Germline CDR1 SGDLS, CDR2 YYNGEE. CDR3 DNA sequence: TGTGCCAGCTCCGTAGGGGGGCGGGTTGGAAACACCATATATTTT. This sequence encodes CASSVGGRVGNTIYF.

This chain links TRBV5-4 with TRBJ2-7; 9 nucleotides match TRBD2. The germline V gene has CDR1 SGHNT and CDR2 YYREEE (reference sequence). The CDR3 runs 16 residues. V trimming: 0 bases; J trimming: 4 bases; junction bases outside the gene matches: 8. The CDR3 bases are TGTGCCAGCAGCTTGGGTCGTAGCGGGAGTTGGTACGAGCAGTACTTC. Its translation: CASSLGRSGSWYEQYF.

This clone was seen just once. The CDR3 is CASSVIAGGLADTQYF. The CDR3 nucleotides are TGTGCCAGCAGCGTAATAGCGGGAGGGCTTGCAGATACGCAGTATTTT. The chain is built from TRBV9 and TRBJ2-3, with 11 bases identical to TRBD2. CDR1 is SGDLS and CDR2 is YYNGEE in the germline V gene. V trimming: 1 base; J trimming: 4 bases; junction bases outside the gene matches: 5. The CDR3 has 16 amino acids.

The genes are TRBV6-5 and TRBJ2-5, with 8 bases fitting TRBD2. The CDR3 has 15 amino acids. Germline-derived CDR1 and CDR2 are MNHEY and SVGAGI. V shed 8 bases and J 5 bases; nucleotides not matched to a gene: 13. The CDR3 is CASSEVQRGWETQYF. The CDR3 region has the DNA TGTGCCAGCTCCGAAGTCCAGCGGGGGTGGGAGACCCAGTACTTC.

The V and J genes are TRBV5-5 and TRBJ2-5; D call uncertain. This CDR3 has 12 residues. The ends were cut back, 0 bases at V and 5 bases at J, with 5 bases in the middle. CDR1 and CDR2 (germline): SGHKS, YYEKEE (reference sequence). This CDR3 reads CASSLVPETQYF. For the CDR3, the DNA is TGTGCCAGCAGCTTGGTTCCGGAGACCCAGTACTTC.

This clone was picked up one time. V gene TRBV19 combines with J gene TRBJ1-5, with a weak D call TRBD1 (5 bases). This CDR3 has 15 amino acids. CDR1 LNHDA and CDR2 SQIVND come from the germline V gene (reference sequence). Trimming left V 1 base short and J 4 bases short, with 11 bases between. CDR3 sequence: CASSIVGHPNQPQHF. DNA of the CDR3: TGTGCCAGTAGTATAGTGGGGCACCCTAATCAGCCCCAGCATTTT.

The gene calls are TRBV11-3 and TRBJ2-1, with TRBD2 matching 7 bases. The J segment lost 6 bases and the V segment lost 4 bases, leaving 12 bases of the junction unmatched. Germline V gives CDR1 SGHNT, CDR2 YENEEA. The CDR3 runs to 16 residues. The CDR3 DNA sequence: TGTGCCAGCAGCTCACTACCAACGGGACTACCCAATGAGCAGTTCTTC. Its protein product is CASSSLPTGLPNEQFF.

This chain joins TRBV30 and TRBJ2-7; 8 bases fit TRBD2. The CDR3 is made up of 16 amino acids. The J segment lost 6 bases and the V segment lost 0 bases, leaving 13 bases of the junction unmatched. Germline V gene sequence: CDR1 GTSNPN, CDR2 SVGIG (reference sequence). The CDR3 reads CAWSVPVGRGAREQYF. The CDR3, as DNA: TGTGCCTGGAGTGTACCGGTCGGGCGGGGGGCGCGCGAGCAGTACTTC.

This chain connects TRBV3-1 (or the pseudogene TRBV3-2) to TRBJ2-1, with 7 bases that match TRBD2. Germline CDR1 is LGHDT and CDR2 is YNNKEL (reference sequence). The junction had 6 bases not matched to a gene; V was cut back by 3 bases and J by 7 bases. The CDR3 contains 14 residues. The CDR3 nucleotides read TGTGCCAGCAGCCATCCGGGAGGCGTGAATGAGCAGTTCTTC. This translates into CASSHPGGVNEQFF.

V and J are TRBV11-2 and TRBJ2-2, with D unclear. The length of the CDR3 is 11 residues. Trimming shortened V by 5 bases and J by 8 bases, and 6 bases separated the two germline ends. Per the germline V gene, CDR1 is SGHAT and CDR2 is FQNNGV. This chain's CDR3 is CASSPLGELFF. Written as DNA, the CDR3 is TGTGCCAGCAGCCCACTTGGGGAGCTGTTTTTT. Using reference TRBV11-2 and TRBJ2-2 for the parts outside the CDR3, the full variable domain is EAGVAQSPRYKIIEKRQSVAFWCNPISGHATLYWYQQILGQGPKLLIQFQNNGVVDDSQLPKDRFSAERLKGVDSTLKIQPAKLEDSAVYLCASSPLGELFFGEGSRLTVL.

The rearrangement links TRBV15 to TRBJ2-1, with a possible D match to TRBD1 (6 bases). V was cut by 4 bases and J by 4 bases, with 11 bases left in between. CDR1 and CDR2 from the germline V gene are LNHNV and YYDKDF (reference sequence). The CDR3 totals 14 residues. CDR3 DNA sequence: TGTGCCACCAGCACTCTGGACAGTTACAATGAGCAGTTCTTC. This encodes CATSTLDSYNEQFF.

This clone came up a few times. The rearrangement joins TRBV5-8 to TRBJ1-6, with 8 bases fitting TRBD1. CDR3 length: 15 amino acids. Germline CDR1 and CDR2: SGHTS and YDEGEE. The V gene end was trimmed by 4 bases and the J gene end by 7 bases; junction bases not matched to a gene: 7. The CDR3 here is CASSRQGIWNSPLHF. CDR3 DNA: TGTGCCAGCAGCCGACAGGGGATATGGAATTCACCCCTCCACTTT.

This clone was detected once. The J gene is TRBJ2-3, the V gene TRBV4-3; TRBD1 matches 7 bases. V trimming: 3 bases; J trimming: 2 bases; junction bases outside the gene matches: 14. Germline CDR1 is LGHNA and CDR2 is YSLEER. This CDR3 has 18 amino acids. CDR3: CASSHPTGPQGDTDTQYF. CDR3 sequence (DNA): TGCGCCAGCAGCCACCCGACAGGGCCCCAGGGTGACACAGATACGCAGTATTTT.

V and J are TRBV7-3 and TRBJ2-1; 12 bases align to TRBD2. V gave up 5 bases and J gave up 3 bases; unmatched junction bases: 5. The germline V gene encodes CDR1 SGHTA and CDR2 FQGTGA. The CDR3 extends over 16 amino acids. DNA for the CDR3: TGTGCCAGCAGCCCACTAGCGGGAGGATTCTACAATGAGCAGTTCTTC. The encoded protein is CASSPLAGGFYNEQFF.

The CDR3 protein is CASSQGTGGNNYEQYF. The CDR3 nucleotides are TGTGCCAGCAGCCAAGGGACAGGGGGCAACAACTACGAGCAGTACTTC. This chain uses TRBV14 with TRBJ2-7; 11 bases map to TRBD1. CDR1 and CDR2 from the germline V gene are SGHDN and FVKESK. Unmatched junction bases numbered 5, after V lost 1 base and J lost 3 bases. The CDR3 length is 16 residues.

The chain uses TRBV25-1 and TRBJ2-1, with 14 positions matching TRBD2. This CDR3 region has 16 residues. Germline CDR1 MGHDK, CDR2 SYGVNS. V gave up 2 bases and J gave up 7 bases; unmatched junction bases: 4. The CDR3 sequence: CASSEVRTSGRNEQFF. The CDR3 region has the DNA TGTGCCAGCAGTGAAGTTAGGACTAGCGGGAGGAATGAGCAGTTCTTC.